The 14 T cell receptor beta chains reported below all come from one sample, sequenced in a study of blood T cell repertoires in COVID-19. TCRdb's table, derived via immunoSEQ multiplex PCR, lists solely in-frame clones and lacks some. The sample has roughly 250,000 clones; approximately 81% are singletons. The specimen was peripheral blood. These receptors were taken from an older woman with active or convalescent COVID-19.

V usage is TRBV6-1 and J usage is TRBJ2-7; D is uncertain. Germline assignment: CDR1 MNHNS and CDR2 SASEGT. Trimming shortened V by 2 bases and J by 0 bases, and 11 bases separated the two germline ends. The CDR3 consists of 15 residues. The CDR3 here is CASSELVHSSYEQYF. The CDR3 DNA reads TGTGCCAGCAGTGAACTGGTTCATAGCTCCTACGAGCAGTACTTC.

J is TRBJ1-4 and V is TRBV10-2; 7 positions agree with TRBD1. This CDR3 contains 15 residues. Germline CDR1 reads WSHSY; CDR2 reads SAAADI. J was trimmed by 6 bases and V by 6 bases; bases with no gene match: 10. This CDR3 reads CASRTGQVRYEKLFF. The DNA for the CDR3 is TGCGCCAGCAGAACCGGACAGGTTCGTTATGAAAAACTGTTTTTT.

The genes are TRBV18 and TRBJ1-1; D possibly corresponds to TRBD1 (5 bases). This CDR3 contains 14 residues. Germline loops: CDR1 KGHSH, CDR2 LQKENI. Trimming left V 2 bases short and J 1 base short, with 8 bases between. CDR3 coding DNA: TGTGCCAGCTCACCAGAAGGGGCGAACACTGAAGCTTTCTTT. This gives the protein CASSPEGANTEAFF. The entire variable domain, with the rest obtained from reference TRBV18 and TRBJ1-1, is as follows: NAGVMQNPRHLVRRRGQEARLRCSPMKGHSHVYWYRQLPEEGLKFMVYLQKENIIDESGMPKERFSAEFPKEGPSILRIQQVVRGDSAAYFCASSPEGANTEAFFGQGTRLTVV.

The V and J genes are TRBV29-1 and TRBJ1-2; D is ambiguous. This CDR3 contains 11 residues. Germline V gives CDR1 SQVTM, CDR2 ANQGSEA. The germline V and J ends were trimmed by 4 bases and 8 bases, with 11 bases remaining between them. The chain's CDR3 is CSVARVRGYTF. DNA of the CDR3: TGCAGCGTTGCGAGGGTGCGGGGCTACACCTTC.

The chain employs TRBV15 and TRBJ2-1; 7 nucleotides match TRBD1. Trimming cost V 9 bases and J 10 bases; bases outside gene matches: 6. Germline V gene data show CDR1 as LNHNV and CDR2 as YYDKDF (reference sequence). This CDR3 spans 11 amino acids. CDR3 nucleotides: TGTGCCACTGGGTTAGGGGGCGAGCAGTTCTTC. It encodes CATGLGGEQFF.

Notes on this clone: Other DNA sequences in the sample encode the same CDR3. V usage is TRBV19 and J usage is TRBJ1-5, with no clear D. The V end was cut by 5 bases, the J end by 0 bases, with 8 bases between. This CDR3 comprises 14 residues. Looked up from germline, CDR1 is LNHDA and CDR2 is SQIVND (reference sequence). This chain's CDR3 is CASSPRDSNQPQHF. CDR3 nucleotide sequence: TGTGCCAGTAGTCCGAGGGATAGCAATCAGCCCCAGCATTTT. The variable domain in full, completed from reference TRBV19 and TRBJ1-5, reads DGGITQSPKYLFRKEGQNVTLSCEQNLNHDAMYWYRQDPGQGLRLIYYSQIVNDFQKGDIAEGYSVSREKKESFPLTVTSAQKNPTAFYLCASSPRDSNQPQHFGDGTRLSIL.

The chain is built from TRBV19 and TRBJ2-1, with unresolved D. The CDR3 length is 11 residues. Germline V CDR1 and CDR2: LNHDA, SQIVND (reference sequence). The germline V and J ends were trimmed by 5 bases and 6 bases, with 5 bases remaining between them. The CDR3, as DNA: TGTGCCAGTAGTCCGGGCAATGAGCAGTTCTTC. As protein: CASSPGNEQFF. The variable domain in full, with the rest retrieved from reference TRBV19 and TRBJ2-1, is DGGITQSPKYLFRKEGQNVTLSCEQNLNHDAMYWYRQDPGQGLRLIYYSQIVNDFQKGDIAEGYSVSREKKESFPLTVTSAQKNPTAFYLCASSPGNEQFFGPGTRLTVL.

The rearrangement uses TRBV7-2 and TRBJ2-5, with 9 bases identical to TRBD2. This CDR3 has 16 residues. V trimming: 3 bases; J trimming: 3 bases; junction bases outside the gene matches: 8. CDR1 SGHTA and CDR2 FQGNSA come from the germline V gene. The CDR3 DNA sequence: TGTGCCAGCAGCTTGCAGGCCGGGACTAGCAAAGAGACCCAGTACTTC. Translating it yields CASSLQAGTSKETQYF.

V is TRBV10-3 and J is TRBJ2-7, with D perhaps matching TRBD2 (5 bases). The V gene lost 3 bases and the J gene lost 3 bases, with 27 bases spanning the gap. The CDR3 spans 19 residues. Germline lookup yields CDR1 ENHRY and CDR2 SYGVKD. The CDR3 region has the DNA TGTGCCATCAGTGACCGTGGCAGAGGAGGCCCCTTAAAACGCTACGAGCAGTACTTC. Its protein is CAISDRGRGGPLKRYEQYF.

The chain employs TRBV24-1 and TRBJ1-2, with D possibly being TRBD1 (6 bases). Germline-derived CDR1 and CDR2 are KGHDR and SFDVKD. V was clipped by 3 bases and J by 0 bases, with 16 bases between them. The CDR3 runs 17 residues. Here the CDR3 reads CATSDLQGFLANYGYTF. For the CDR3, the DNA is TGTGCCACCAGTGATCTACAGGGATTCCTCGCTAACTATGGCTACACCTTC.

The chain links TRBV6-5 to TRBJ1-1; tentatively, D is TRBD1 (6 bases). Germline V lookup: CDR1 MNHEY, CDR2 SVGAGI. Trimming took 0 bases from V and 3 from J, leaving 14 bases between them. This CDR3 region has 16 residues. Written as DNA, the CDR3 is TGTGCCAGCAGTTACTCGAAACAGGGATGGCACACTGAAGCTTTCTTT. Translating it yields CASSYSKQGWHTEAFF.

The J gene is TRBJ2-3, the V gene TRBV3-1 (or the pseudogene TRBV3-2), with 8 bases matching TRBD2. Germline V gene sequence: CDR1 LGHDT, CDR2 YNNKEL (reference sequence). This CDR3 spans 14 amino acids. The trim removed 1 base at V and 4 bases at J, leaving 1 base unmatched. CDR3 region: CASSQGLASDTQYF. The CDR3, as DNA: TGTGCCAGCAGCCAAGGACTAGCGTCAGATACGCAGTATTTT.

This rearrangement joins TRBV19 to TRBJ1-1; the match to TRBD1 covers 12 bases. Unmatched junction bases numbered 12, after V lost 3 bases and J lost 4 bases. The CDR3 consists of 18 residues. Germline assignment: CDR1 LNHDA and CDR2 SQIVND (reference sequence). The CDR3 DNA reads TGTGCCAGTAGTATCAGGGCCCCCGGGACAGGGGGCTTCACTGAAGCTTTCTTT. Protein: CASSIRAPGTGGFTEAFF.

V usage is TRBV5-1 and J usage is TRBJ1-4; 10 bases are shared with TRBD1. Germline V gene sequence: CDR1 SGHRS, CDR2 YFSETQ. The trim removed 0 bases at V and 8 bases at J, leaving 4 bases unmatched. This CDR3 is built from 15 residues. CDR3 DNA: TGCGCCAGCAGCTTGGCTGACAGGGGGCAGGAAAAACTGTTTTTT. Its translation: CASSLADRGQEKLFF.